The 10 T cell receptor beta chains below were found in one sample sequenced in a study of T cell repertoires in cytomegalovirus infection. TCRdb independently ran MiXCR on the reads; one entry per CDR3 protein. The profile shows hundreds of thousands of distinct CDR3 sequences, roughly 36% of them singletons. No antigen has been identified for these receptors. The sample in question was cultured PBMCs, obtained from culture after CMV antigen stimulation. These receptors were taken from a human donor in good health (CMV status not recorded). Some clones in this sample may be carry-over from other donors' samples.

The chain's CDR3 is CATSRTGTGNSPLHF. The CDR3 region has the DNA TGTGCCACCAGCAGAACCGGTACAGGGAATTCACCCCTCCACTTT. The V gene is TRBV15, the J gene TRBJ1-6, with D maybe TRBD1 (6 bases). From germline, CDR1 is LNHNV and CDR2 YYDKDF (reference sequence). This CDR3 comprises 15 residues. V lost 2 bases to trimming and J lost 7 bases, with 12 bases between them.

This clonotype was observed at least ten times. The rearrangement links TRBV7-2 to TRBJ1-6; tentative D call: TRBD1 (5 bases). The germline V gene has CDR1 SGHTA and CDR2 FQGNSA. V lost 8 bases and J lost 8, with 19 bases in between. CDR3 length equals 15 residues. Here the CDR3 DNA reads TGTGCCAGCTACCCAACCGGCAGGGAGGATTCACCCCTCCACTTT. Its translation is CASYPTGREDSPLHF.

V is TRBV6-2 or TRBV6-3 and J is TRBJ1-2; 10 positions match TRBD1. The CDR3 length is 14 residues. After removal of 5 bases from V and 4 bases from J, the junction contained 4 bases not matched to a gene. From germline, CDR1 is MNHEY and CDR2 SVGEGT. The CDR3 region is CASSPGQGIYGYTF. CDR3 DNA sequence: TGTGCCAGCAGTCCGGGACAGGGGATCTATGGCTACACCTTC.

The gene calls are TRBV12-3 or TRBV12-4 and TRBJ1-4; D gene ambiguous. The CDR3 loop spans 13 amino acids. Deletions cut 8 bases from V and 7 bases from J, with 14 bases between. This CDR3 is CASGSTWGEKLFF. CDR3 coding DNA: TGTGCCAGCGGGTCTACCTGGGGTGAAAAACTGTTTTTT.

The rearrangement uses TRBV20-1 and TRBJ2-3; TRBD2 agrees at 9 bases. The CDR3 consists of 17 residues. Germline CDR1 reads DFQATT; CDR2 reads SNEGSKA (reference sequence). V lost 6 bases, J lost 0 bases, and 13 bases stayed unmatched. The CDR3 spells CSAPTSGRKSSTDTQYF. As DNA, the CDR3 is TGCAGTGCCCCGACTAGCGGAAGAAAATCTAGCACAGATACGCAGTATTTT.

This clonotype turned up a few times. This chain connects TRBV4-1 to TRBJ1-1; 12 bases line up with TRBD1. Per the germline V gene, CDR1 is MGHRA and CDR2 is YSYEKL. This CDR3 spans 13 amino acids. J was trimmed by 8 bases and V by 8 bases; bases with no gene match: 6. The CDR3 loop is CASYGTGGAEAFF. CDR3 sequence (DNA): TGCGCCAGCTACGGGACAGGGGGCGCGGAAGCTTTCTTT.

This chain links TRBV9 with TRBJ2-3; the D gene is possibly TRBD2 (5 bases). CDR1 SGDLS and CDR2 YYNGEE come from the germline V gene. The CDR3 is 16 amino acids. Trimming removed 0 bases from V and 4 bases from J, with 15 bases in between. CDR3 nucleotides: TGTGCCAGCAGCGTAGGATCCGGACTTAGGGCAGATACGCAGTATTTT. Translation gives CASSVGSGLRADTQYF.

The V and J genes are TRBV10-3 and TRBJ2-1; TRBD2 might be the D (5 bases). V was cut by 4 bases and J by 0 bases, with 10 bases left in between. There are 15 residues in the CDR3. CDR1 is ENHRY, CDR2 SYGVKD, per germline. CDR3 DNA sequence: TGTGCCATCAGTGTATCCAGCGGCTCCTACAATGAGCAGTTCTTC. Residues: CAISVSSGSYNEQFF.

The chain is built from TRBV6-1 and TRBJ1-1; possible D gene TRBD1, 5 bases. Deletions cut 6 bases from V and 4 bases from J, with 21 bases between. The CDR3 extends over 16 amino acids. The germline CDR1 and CDR2 sequences are MNHNS and SASEGT. In DNA form, the CDR3 reads TGTGCCAGCAGGACCCTCCGTGTGAAGGGGAGCACTGAAGCTTTCTTT. It codes for CASRTLRVKGSTEAFF.

This chain links TRBV11-2 with TRBJ2-1; no clear D. The V gene's germline CDR1 is SGHAT and CDR2 FQNNGV. V gave up 5 bases and J gave up 12 bases, with 17 bases separating them. The CDR3 loop spans 13 amino acids. This chain's CDR3 is CASSRPTYYGQFF. Here the CDR3 DNA reads TGTGCCAGCAGCCGGCCCACTTACTATGGGCAGTTCTTC.